This T cell receptor beta chain was observed in a study of cytomegalovirus exposure and HLA in healthy donors. Looking at the study overall: Earlier, 100 million or so unique TCR beta sequences were recovered from about 200 million T cells by an analysis. Whole-study findings and limits: Solely CMV serostatus was available to characterize immune exposure. Reports credit the classifier with highly specific, highly sensitive diagnosis of cytomegalovirus status.

As regards this clone: Antigen unknown.

Primers included in the PCR were 60 Vbeta and 13 Jbeta primers. How the authors handled the data: Unique TCR beta chains numbered about 72 million in a later analysis, with approximately 10 million shared. Method: immunoSEQ multiplex PCR; TCRdb's copy keeps in-frame clones and lacks some. That table supplies the V and J calls and clone size; D and trimming were determined from the DNA. The repertoire holds tens of thousands of clones, roughly two thirds seen once, with around 6.9% in the top ten. Sequenced input: PBMCs. This TCR was sampled from a woman between 45 and 60 years old in good health and CMV-seropositive.

CDR3: CASSPRLDRGYGYTF. CDR3 bases: TGTGCCAGCTCACCGAGGCTGGACAGGGGCTATGGCTACACCTTC. The chain uses TRBV18 and TRBJ1-2; 9 bases match TRBD1. Germline V gives CDR1 KGHSH, CDR2 LQKENI. Trimming removed 3 bases from V and 4 bases from J; junction bases left unmatched: 6. The CDR3 spans 15 residues.